Following are 25 T cell receptor beta chains from one sample sequenced in a study of blood T cell repertoires in COVID-19. Assay: immunoSEQ multiplex PCR; the TCRdb copy retains only in-frame clones and omits some. Here the sample spans roughly 380,000 clones, roughly nine tenths being singletons. Sample: peripheral blood. Every receptor here comes from a woman aged 60-70 years with COVID-19, enrolled during active disease.

The chain links TRBV28 to TRBJ1-4, with a tentative D call TRBD1 (5 bases). V was trimmed by 5 bases and J by 2 bases, leaving 15 bases between them. Germline CDR1 reads MDHEN; CDR2 reads SYDVKM. The CDR3 is 16 amino acids. The CDR3 spells CASSPSTGRTNEKLFF. As DNA, the CDR3 is TGTGCCAGCAGTCCCTCAACAGGCCGCACTAATGAAAAACTGTTTTTT.

This clone occurred once. This chain connects TRBV9 to TRBJ1-1; D perhaps matches TRBD1 (6 bases). Germline V CDR1 and CDR2: SGDLS, YYNGEE. This CDR3 is 15 amino acids long. The V end was cut by 0 bases, the J end by 3 bases, with 12 bases between. CDR3 sequence: CASSVGNTGYTEAFF. CDR3 nucleotide sequence: TGTGCCAGCAGCGTAGGGAACACAGGGTACACTGAAGCTTTCTTT.

The CDR3 protein is CASRGARGWDTEAFF. CDR3 nucleotide sequence: TGTGCCAGCAGGGGGGCGAGGGGGTGGGACACTGAAGCTTTCTTT. The chain employs TRBV6-5 and TRBJ1-1; D may be TRBD1 (6 bases). The V and J ends lost 6 bases and 3 bases respectively, with 17 bases between them. Per the germline V gene, CDR1 is MNHEY and CDR2 is SVGAGI. CDR3 length: 15 amino acids.

The chain has TRBV7-9 and TRBJ1-1; D possibly corresponds to TRBD1 (5 bases). Germline V gene lookup returns CDR1 SEHNR and CDR2 FQNEAQ (reference sequence). The CDR3 has 16 amino acids. Trimming left V 5 bases short and J 5 bases short, with 21 bases between. The DNA for the CDR3 is TGTGCCAGCAGCCCGCAAGGAGAAGCGAAGGGGACTGAAGCTTTCTTT. Translation: CASSPQGEAKGTEAFF.

The chain has TRBV30 and TRBJ1-5; D uncertain. CDR3 length equals 12 residues. CDR1 and CDR2 from the germline V gene are GTSNPN and SVGIG (reference sequence). Trimming cost V 2 bases and J 2 bases, with 4 bases left between them. For the CDR3, the DNA is TGTGCCTGGAGTTATGGCAATCAGCCCCAGCATTTT. Its translation: CAWSYGNQPQHF.

The chain has TRBV9 and TRBJ2-2; the match to TRBD1 covers 10 bases. V trimming: 3 bases; J trimming: 4 bases; junction bases outside the gene matches: 6. Germline values: CDR1 SGDLS, CDR2 YYNGEE. CDR3 length: 16 amino acids. This chain's CDR3 is CASSGRTGGGTGELFF. The CDR3, as DNA: TGTGCCAGCAGCGGAAGGACAGGGGGGGGCACCGGGGAGCTGTTTTTT.

This clone was seen more than once but under ten times. The CDR3 DNA follows: TGTGCCAGCAGTTTTGGGACTTCTTGGGAGAATAGTGAGCAGTTCTTC. It translates to CASSFGTSWENSEQFF. The V and J genes are TRBV5-6 and TRBJ2-1; D is perhaps TRBD2 (6 bases). The CDR3 is made up of 16 amino acids. The ends were cut back, 5 bases at V and 9 bases at J, with 24 bases in the middle. Germline V gene lookup returns CDR1 SGHDT and CDR2 YYEEEE.

This chain links TRBV27 with TRBJ1-2; 7 bases agree with TRBD1. Germline assignment: CDR1 MNHEY and CDR2 SMNVEV (reference sequence). The length of the CDR3 is 14 residues. Trimming at V came to 6 bases and at J to 4 bases, leaving 8 bases not matched to a gene. The CDR3, as DNA: TGTGCCAGCAGAGGGCAGGGGGAGGTCTATGGCTACACCTTC. The encoded protein is CASRGQGEVYGYTF.

This chain connects TRBV28 to TRBJ1-5, with 7 bases identical to TRBD1. This CDR3 has 15 amino acids. Trimming removed 5 bases from V and 0 bases from J; junction bases left unmatched: 4. Germline loops: CDR1 MDHEN, CDR2 SYDVKM. CDR3 nucleotides: TGTGCCAGCAGTCTAGGGGGCAATAGCAATCAGCCCCAGCATTTT. Its translation: CASSLGGNSNQPQHF.

This clone was seen a few times. This same CDR3 is encoded by further DNA sequences in the sample. The chain is built from TRBV7-6 and TRBJ2-7; 10 nucleotides agree with TRBD1. Trimming at V came to 0 bases and at J to 4 bases, leaving 6 bases not matched to a gene. The CDR3 loop spans 16 amino acids. CDR1 and CDR2 (germline): SGHVS, FNYEAQ. CDR3 residues: CASSLAPGQGLYEQYF. The CDR3 nucleotides read TGTGCCAGCAGCTTAGCACCGGGACAGGGGCTTTACGAGCAGTACTTC.

This clone was observed a single time. The rearrangement links TRBV5-8 to TRBJ1-5, with D tentatively TRBD1 (6 bases). V gave up 5 bases and J gave up 5 bases, with 17 bases separating them. CDR3 length equals 15 residues. Germline CDR1 is SGHTS and CDR2 is YDEGEE. The CDR3 reads CASSSGHYDHQPQHF. The CDR3 DNA is TGTGCCAGCAGTTCGGGACACTACGATCATCAGCCCCAGCATTTT.

The chain carries TRBV4-1 and TRBJ2-7; 10 nucleotides agree with TRBD1. The CDR3 totals 16 residues. Germline values: CDR1 MGHRA, CDR2 YSYEKL. The trim removed 4 bases at V and 1 base at J, leaving 7 bases unmatched. The CDR3 spells CASSPTDRGPSYEQYF. DNA of the CDR3: TGCGCCAGCAGCCCTACCGACAGGGGGCCTTCCTACGAGCAGTACTTC.

V usage is TRBV9 and J usage is TRBJ2-1, with D maybe TRBD1 (6 bases). Trimming stripped 4 bases from V and 3 bases from J, with 14 bases between. The germline gives CDR1 SGDLS, CDR2 YYNGEE. The CDR3 contains 15 residues. The CDR3 DNA follows: TGTGCCAGCAGCACACAGGGAAACTTCTACAATGAGCAGTTCTTC. Amino acid sequence: CASSTQGNFYNEQFF.

V gene TRBV13 combines with J gene TRBJ1-4; no definite D call. The ends were cut back, 5 bases at V and 8 bases at J, with 9 bases in the middle. Germline V gene data show CDR1 as PRHDT and CDR2 as FYEKMQ (reference sequence). This CDR3 has 12 residues. The CDR3, as DNA: TGTGCCAGCAGCCACTCCTGGGAAAAACTGTTTTTT. This sequence encodes CASSHSWEKLFF.

The chain joins TRBV7-9 to TRBJ2-1; maybe TRBD1 (6 bases). V was cut by 5 bases and J by 9 bases, with 14 bases left in between. Germline V gene data show CDR1 as SEHNR and CDR2 as FQNEAQ (reference sequence). CDR3 size: 13 residues. In nucleotides, the CDR3 is TGTGCCAGCAGCCCCCGAGACAGGACTGAGCAGTTCTTC. This gives the protein CASSPRDRTEQFF.

The rearrangement links TRBV11-2 to TRBJ1-2, with TRBD1 matching over 8 bases. Germline V gives CDR1 SGHAT, CDR2 FQNNGV. This CDR3 contains 16 residues. The J segment lost 2 bases and the V segment lost 0 bases, leaving 5 bases of the junction unmatched. The CDR3 is CASSLDKNRGNYGYTF. CDR3 in DNA: TGTGCCAGCAGCTTAGATAAGAACAGGGGGAACTATGGCTACACCTTC.

The V gene is TRBV15, the J gene TRBJ1-2, with TRBD1 matching over 10 bases. The CDR3 is 15 residues long. Germline V gene lookup returns CDR1 LNHNV and CDR2 YYDKDF (reference sequence). V trimming: 1 base; J trimming: 8 bases; junction bases outside the gene matches: 7. The CDR3 region is CATSRVGTGAPGYTF. CDR3 nucleotide sequence: TGTGCCACCAGCAGAGTCGGGACAGGGGCTCCGGGCTACACCTTC.

This clone was picked up one time. The V gene is TRBV18, the J gene TRBJ1-2; D uncertain. The CDR3 totals 15 residues. The ends were cut back, 6 bases at V and 5 bases at J, with 19 bases in the middle. The germline gives CDR1 KGHSH, CDR2 LQKENI. The CDR3 loop reads CASSPTEGSGYGYTF. The CDR3 nucleotides read TGTGCCAGCTCGCCTACGGAGGGCAGCGGGTATGGCTACACCTTC.

The V call is TRBV6-5, the J call TRBJ1-5; D uncertain. Trimming took 0 bases from V and 11 from J, leaving 11 bases between them. The CDR3 runs to 13 residues. The germline gives CDR1 MNHEY, CDR2 SVGAGI. Written as DNA, the CDR3 is TGTGCCAGCAGTTACTCGCGGGTCTCGGCCCAGCATTTT. This sequence encodes CASSYSRVSAQHF.

V usage is TRBV27 and J usage is TRBJ1-5, with 8 bases that match TRBD1. The CDR3 spans 18 residues. Germline V gene lookup returns CDR1 MNHEY and CDR2 SMNVEV (reference sequence). With V trimmed by 2 bases and J by 7 bases, 16 bases remained unmatched. This CDR3 reads CASSLRRAATGVAQPQHF. DNA for the CDR3: TGTGCCAGCAGTTTAAGACGAGCAGCGACAGGGGTAGCGCAGCCCCAGCATTTT.

The chain joins TRBV2 to TRBJ1-2, with D possibly matching TRBD1 (6 bases). V shed 5 bases and J shed 8 bases, with 9 bases lying between them. CDR3 length: 11 amino acids. Germline CDR1 SNHLY, CDR2 FYNNEI. CDR3 loop: CASSPGVGYTF. The CDR3 coding sequence is TGTGCCAGCAGTCCAGGGGTAGGCTACACCTTC.

CDR3 DNA: TGTGCCAGCAGTACACAGGGGACAGATACGCAGTATTTT. Residues: CASSTQGTDTQYF. The rearrangement joins TRBV28 to TRBJ2-3, with 7 positions matching TRBD1. The CDR3 covers 13 residues. The germline gives CDR1 MDHEN, CDR2 SYDVKM. J was trimmed by 3 bases and V by 5 bases; bases with no gene match: 2.

This clone was counted once. The chain has TRBV19 and TRBJ1-5, with a tentative D call TRBD1 (6 bases). CDR1 is LNHDA, CDR2 SQIVND, per germline (reference sequence). The length of the CDR3 is 16 residues. Trimming removed 1 base from V and 2 bases from J, with 12 bases in between. The chain's CDR3 is CASSIVGGTGNQPQHF. CDR3 coding DNA: TGTGCCAGTAGTATAGTAGGGGGTACAGGCAATCAGCCCCAGCATTTT. The full variable domain, completed using reference TRBV19 and TRBJ1-5, is DGGITQSPKYLFRKEGQNVTLSCEQNLNHDAMYWYRQDPGQGLRLIYYSQIVNDFQKGDIAEGYSVSREKKESFPLTVTSAQKNPTAFYLCASSIVGGTGNQPQHFGDGTRLSIL.

The V and J genes are TRBV6-5 and TRBJ1-5, with TRBD1 matching 9 bases. The junction had 7 bases not matched to a gene; V was cut back by 6 bases and J by 7 bases. In germline, CDR1 is MNHEY, CDR2 SVGAGI. This CDR3 comprises 14 residues. This chain's CDR3 is CASRPTGGHQPQHF. The CDR3 DNA reads as TGTGCCAGCAGGCCTACAGGGGGCCACCAGCCCCAGCATTTT.

The chain is built from TRBV3-1 (or the pseudogene TRBV3-2) and TRBJ2-2, with 8 nucleotides matching TRBD1. The CDR3 sequence is 15 residues long. Germline assignment: CDR1 LGHDT and CDR2 YNNKEL (reference sequence). V trimming: 1 base; J trimming: 6 bases; junction bases outside the gene matches: 4. CDR3 DNA sequence: TGTGCCAGCAGCCAAGTACAGGGGGGCGCCGGGGAGCTGTTTTTT. This codes for CASSQVQGGAGELFF.